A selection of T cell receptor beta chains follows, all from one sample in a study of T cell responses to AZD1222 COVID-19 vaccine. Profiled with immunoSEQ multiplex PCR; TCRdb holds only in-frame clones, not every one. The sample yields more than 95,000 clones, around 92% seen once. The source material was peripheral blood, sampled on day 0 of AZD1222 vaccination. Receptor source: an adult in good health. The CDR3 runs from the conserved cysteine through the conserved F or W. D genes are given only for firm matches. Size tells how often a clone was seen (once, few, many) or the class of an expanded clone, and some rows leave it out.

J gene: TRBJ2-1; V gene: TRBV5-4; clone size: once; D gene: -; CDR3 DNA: TGTGCCAGCAGCTCGGGGGATTATTCGAATGAGCAGTTCTTC; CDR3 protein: CASSSGDYSNEQFF
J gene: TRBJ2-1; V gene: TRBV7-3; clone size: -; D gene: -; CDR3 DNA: TGTGCCAGCAGCCCTGGGGATTCTAAGTCGCTCTTC; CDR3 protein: CASSPGDSKSLF
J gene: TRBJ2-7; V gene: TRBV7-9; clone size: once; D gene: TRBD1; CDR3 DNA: TGTGCCAGCAGCTCACCCCGGACAGGGGCCTACGAGCAGTACTTC; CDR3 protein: CASSSPRTGAYEQYF
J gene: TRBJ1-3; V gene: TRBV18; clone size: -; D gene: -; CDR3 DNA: TGTGCCAGCTCACCGGCAGGGTTCGGAAACACCATATATTTT; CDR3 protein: CASSPAGFGNTIYF
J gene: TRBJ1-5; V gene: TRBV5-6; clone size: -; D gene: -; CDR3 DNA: TGTGCCAGCAGCTTGTGGAGTTCTCAGCCCCAGCATTTT; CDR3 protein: CASSLWSSQPQHF
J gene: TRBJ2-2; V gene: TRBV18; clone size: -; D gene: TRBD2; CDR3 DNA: TGTGCCAGCTCCCACCAGCAACTAGCGGGAGTCAGTCACGGGGAGCTGTTTTTT; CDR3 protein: CASSHQQLAGVSHGELFF
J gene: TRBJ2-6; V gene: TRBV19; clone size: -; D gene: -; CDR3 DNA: TGTGCCAGTAGTTTCCTGTCAAGGACCTCTGGGGCCAACGTCCTGACTTTC; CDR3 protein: CASSFLSRTSGANVLTF
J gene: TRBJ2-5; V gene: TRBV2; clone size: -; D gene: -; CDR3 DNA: TGTGCCAGCAGTGAACTTACAGGGAGGGAAGAGACCCAGTACTTC; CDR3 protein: CASSELTGREETQYF
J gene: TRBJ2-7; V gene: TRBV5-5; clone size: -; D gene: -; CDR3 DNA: TGTGCCAGCAGCCCTACAGGGTTAAGGGACGAGCAGTACTTC; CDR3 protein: CASSPTGLRDEQYF
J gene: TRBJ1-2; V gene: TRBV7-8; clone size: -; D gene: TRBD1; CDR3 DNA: TGTGCCAGCAGCCCGGACAGGGAGGTGAGGGGCTACACCTTC; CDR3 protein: CASSPDREVRGYTF
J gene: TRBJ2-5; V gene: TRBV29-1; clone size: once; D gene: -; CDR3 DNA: TGCAGCGTTGAGGGTATACAAGAGACCCAGTACTTC; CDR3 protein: CSVEGIQETQYF
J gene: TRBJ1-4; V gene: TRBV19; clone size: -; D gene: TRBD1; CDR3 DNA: TGTGCCAGTAGTAGTAGTTTCGTCCAGGGGGCAACTAATGAAAAACTGTTTTTT; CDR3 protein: CASSSSFVQGATNEKLFF
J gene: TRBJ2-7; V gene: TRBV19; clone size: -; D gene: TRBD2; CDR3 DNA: TGTGCCAGTAGCAAGACTAGCGGGAAGCACGAGCAGTACTTC; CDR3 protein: CASSKTSGKHEQYF
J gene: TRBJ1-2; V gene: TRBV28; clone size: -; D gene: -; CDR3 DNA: TGTGCCAGCGAACCGCGGAGCAGTTATGTCCCTAACTATGGCTACACCTTC; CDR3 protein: CASEPRSSYVPNYGYTF
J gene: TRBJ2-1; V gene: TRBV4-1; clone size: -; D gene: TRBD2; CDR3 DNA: TGCGCCAGCAGCCAAGTGACTAGCGGCTCCTACAATGAGCAGTTCTTC; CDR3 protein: CASSQVTSGSYNEQFF
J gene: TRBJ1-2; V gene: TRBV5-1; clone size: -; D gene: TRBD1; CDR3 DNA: TGCGCCAGCAGCTCCACAGGGGCCTCTAACTATGGCTACACCTTC; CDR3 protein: CASSSTGASNYGYTF
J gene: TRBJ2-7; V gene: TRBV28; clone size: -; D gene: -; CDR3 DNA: TGTGCCACCAATGCGGGGACCTACCCCTACGAGCAGTACTTC; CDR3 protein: CATNAGTYPYEQYF
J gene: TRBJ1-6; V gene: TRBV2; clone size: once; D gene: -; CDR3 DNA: TGTGCCAGCAGTGAAAGACACGGGAATTCACCCCTCCACTTT; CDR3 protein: CASSERHGNSPLHF
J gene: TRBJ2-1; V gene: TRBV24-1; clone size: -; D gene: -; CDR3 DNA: TGTGCCACCAGTGATAGGCCACAGGGAAGGAATGAGCAGTTCTTC; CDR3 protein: CATSDRPQGRNEQFF
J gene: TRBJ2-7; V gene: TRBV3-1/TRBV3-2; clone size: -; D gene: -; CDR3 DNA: TGTGCCAGCGTCCCGCCAGGGGGGCACGAGCAGTACTTC; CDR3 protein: CASVPPGGHEQYF
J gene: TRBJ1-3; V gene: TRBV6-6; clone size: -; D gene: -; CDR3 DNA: TGTGCCAGCACTTACGTGAGTTCTGGAAACACCATATATTTT; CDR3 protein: CASTYVSSGNTIYF